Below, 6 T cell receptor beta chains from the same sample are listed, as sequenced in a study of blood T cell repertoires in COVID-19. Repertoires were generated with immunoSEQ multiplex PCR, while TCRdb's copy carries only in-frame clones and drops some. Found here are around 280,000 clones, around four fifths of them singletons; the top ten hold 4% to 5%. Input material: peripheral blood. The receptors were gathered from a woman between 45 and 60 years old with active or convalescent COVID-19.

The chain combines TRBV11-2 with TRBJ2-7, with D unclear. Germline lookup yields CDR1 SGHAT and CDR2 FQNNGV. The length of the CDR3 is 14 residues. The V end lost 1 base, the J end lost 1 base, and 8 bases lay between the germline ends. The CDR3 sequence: CASSLGGYSYEQYF. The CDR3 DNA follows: TGTGCCAGCAGCTTAGGCGGATATTCCTACGAGCAGTACTTC.

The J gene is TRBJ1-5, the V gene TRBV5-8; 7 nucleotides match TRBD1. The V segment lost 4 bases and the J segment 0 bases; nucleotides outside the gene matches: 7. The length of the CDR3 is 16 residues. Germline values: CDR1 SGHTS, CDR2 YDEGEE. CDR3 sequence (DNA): TGTGCCAGCAGCCTCGGGACAGTTCATAGCAATCAGCCCCAGCATTTT. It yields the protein CASSLGTVHSNQPQHF.

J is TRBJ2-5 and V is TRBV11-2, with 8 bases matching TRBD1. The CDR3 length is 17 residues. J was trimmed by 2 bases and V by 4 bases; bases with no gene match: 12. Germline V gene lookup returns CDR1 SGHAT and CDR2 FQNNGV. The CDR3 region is CASSYSAGTGTQETQYF. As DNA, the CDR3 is TGTGCCAGCAGCTACTCGGCCGGGACAGGAACACAAGAGACCCAGTACTTC.

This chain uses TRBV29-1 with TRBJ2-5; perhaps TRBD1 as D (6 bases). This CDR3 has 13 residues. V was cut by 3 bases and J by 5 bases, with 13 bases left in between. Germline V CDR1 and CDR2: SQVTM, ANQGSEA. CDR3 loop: CSVDEGVVETQYF. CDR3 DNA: TGCAGCGTTGACGAGGGGGTTGTCGAGACCCAGTACTTC.

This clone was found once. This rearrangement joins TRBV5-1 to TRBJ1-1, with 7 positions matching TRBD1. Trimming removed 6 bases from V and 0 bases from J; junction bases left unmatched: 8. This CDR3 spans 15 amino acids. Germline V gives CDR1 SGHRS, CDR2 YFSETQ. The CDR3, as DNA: TGCGCCAGCACACCAACAGGGGTGTTGAACACTGAAGCTTTCTTT. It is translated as CASTPTGVLNTEAFF.

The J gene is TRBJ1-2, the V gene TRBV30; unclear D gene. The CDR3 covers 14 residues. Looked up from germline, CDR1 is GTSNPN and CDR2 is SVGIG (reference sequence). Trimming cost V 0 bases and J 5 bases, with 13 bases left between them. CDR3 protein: CAWSVDAYGYGYTF. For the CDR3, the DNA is TGTGCCTGGAGTGTTGACGCATACGGGTATGGCTACACCTTC. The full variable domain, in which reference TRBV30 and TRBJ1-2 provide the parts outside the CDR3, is SQTIHQWPATLVQPVGSPLSLECTVEGTSNPNLYWYRQAAGRGLQLLFYSVGIGQISSEVPQNLSASRPQDRQFILSSKKLLLSDSGFYLCAWSVDAYGYGYTFGSGTRLTVV.